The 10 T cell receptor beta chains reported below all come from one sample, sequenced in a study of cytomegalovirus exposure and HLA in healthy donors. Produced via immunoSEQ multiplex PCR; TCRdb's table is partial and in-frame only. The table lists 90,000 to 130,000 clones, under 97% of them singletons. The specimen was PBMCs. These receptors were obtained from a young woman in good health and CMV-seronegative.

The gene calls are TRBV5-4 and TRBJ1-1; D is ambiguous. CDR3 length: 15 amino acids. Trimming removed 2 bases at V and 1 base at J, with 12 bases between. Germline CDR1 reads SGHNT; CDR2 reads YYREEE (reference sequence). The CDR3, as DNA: TGTGCCAGCAGCTTCAGGAGGGCCGGGAACACTGAAGCTTTCTTT. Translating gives CASSFRRAGNTEAFF.

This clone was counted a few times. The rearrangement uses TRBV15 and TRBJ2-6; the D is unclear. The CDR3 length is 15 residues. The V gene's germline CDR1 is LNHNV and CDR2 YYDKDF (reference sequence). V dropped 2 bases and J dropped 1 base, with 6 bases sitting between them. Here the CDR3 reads CATSRPRSGANVLTF. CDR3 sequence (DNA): TGTGCCACCAGCAGACCCAGATCTGGGGCCAACGTCCTGACTTTC.

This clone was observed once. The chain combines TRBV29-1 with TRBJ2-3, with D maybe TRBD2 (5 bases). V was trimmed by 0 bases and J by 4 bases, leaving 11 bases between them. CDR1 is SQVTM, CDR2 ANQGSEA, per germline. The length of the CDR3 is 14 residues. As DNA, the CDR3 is TGCAGCGTTGAAGATCGGAGCGGTCCAGATACGCAGTATTTT. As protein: CSVEDRSGPDTQYF.

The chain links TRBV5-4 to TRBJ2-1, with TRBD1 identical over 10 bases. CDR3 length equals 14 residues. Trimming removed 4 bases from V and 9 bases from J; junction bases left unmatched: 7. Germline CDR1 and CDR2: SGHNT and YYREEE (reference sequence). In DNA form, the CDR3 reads TGTGCCAGCAGCCGCCCGGGACAGGGGCGTGAGCAGTTCTTC. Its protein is CASSRPGQGREQFF. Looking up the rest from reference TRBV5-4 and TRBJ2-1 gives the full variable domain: ETGVTQSPTHLIKTRGQQVTLRCSSQSGHNTVSWYQQALGQGPQFIFQYYREEENGRGNFPPRFSGLQFPNYSSELNVNALELDDSALYLCASSRPGQGREQFFGPGTRLTVL.

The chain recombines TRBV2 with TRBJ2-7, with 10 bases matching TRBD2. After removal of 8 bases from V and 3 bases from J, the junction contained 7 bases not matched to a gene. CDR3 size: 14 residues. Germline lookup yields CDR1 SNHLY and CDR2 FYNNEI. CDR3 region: CASRRAGGGYEQYF. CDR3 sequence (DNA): TGTGCCAGCCGACGAGCGGGGGGGGGCTACGAGCAGTACTTC. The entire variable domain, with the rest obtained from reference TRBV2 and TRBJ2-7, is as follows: EPEVTQTPSHQVTQMGQEVILRCVPISNHLYFYWYRQILGQKVEFLVSFYNNEISEKSEIFDDQFSVERPDGSNFTLKIRSTKLEDSAMYFCASRRAGGGYEQYFGPGTRLTVT.

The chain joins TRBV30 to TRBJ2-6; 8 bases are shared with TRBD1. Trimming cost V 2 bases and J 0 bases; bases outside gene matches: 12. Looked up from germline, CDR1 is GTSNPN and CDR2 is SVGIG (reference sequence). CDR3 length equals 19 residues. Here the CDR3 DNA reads TGTGCCTGGAGTCTATTGGGTACAGGGGGTTCCTCTGGGGCCAACGTCCTGACTTTC. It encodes CAWSLLGTGGSSGANVLTF.

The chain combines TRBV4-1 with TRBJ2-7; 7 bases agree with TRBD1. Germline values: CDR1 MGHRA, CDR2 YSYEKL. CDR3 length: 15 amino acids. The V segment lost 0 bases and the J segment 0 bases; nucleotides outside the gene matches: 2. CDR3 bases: TGCGCCAGCAGCCAAGACCGGGACAGCTCCTACGAGCAGTACTTC. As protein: CASSQDRDSSYEQYF.

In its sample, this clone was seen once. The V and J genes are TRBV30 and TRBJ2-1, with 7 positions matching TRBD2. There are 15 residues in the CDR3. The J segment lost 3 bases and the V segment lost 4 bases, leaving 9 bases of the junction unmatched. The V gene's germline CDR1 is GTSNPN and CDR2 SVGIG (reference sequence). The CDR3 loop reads CAWKWGWGGYNEQFF. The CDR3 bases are TGTGCCTGGAAGTGGGGTTGGGGGGGCTACAATGAGCAGTTCTTC.

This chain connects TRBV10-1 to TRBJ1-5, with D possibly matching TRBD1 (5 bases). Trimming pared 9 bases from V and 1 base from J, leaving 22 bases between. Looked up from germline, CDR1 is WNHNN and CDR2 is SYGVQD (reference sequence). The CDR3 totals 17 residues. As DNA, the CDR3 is TGCGCCAGGGGGGGTAGGTATAGTGGGATAAGCAATCAGCCCCAGCATTTT. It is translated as CARGGRYSGISNQPQHF.

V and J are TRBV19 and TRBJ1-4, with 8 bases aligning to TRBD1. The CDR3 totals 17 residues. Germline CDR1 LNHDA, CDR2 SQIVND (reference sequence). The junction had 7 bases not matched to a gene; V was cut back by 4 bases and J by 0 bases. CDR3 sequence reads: CASSNFRDRTTNEKLFF. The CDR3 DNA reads TGTGCCAGTAGTAACTTCCGGGACAGGACAACTAATGAAAAACTGTTTTTT. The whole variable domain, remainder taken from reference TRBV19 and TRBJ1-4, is DGGITQSPKYLFRKEGQNVTLSCEQNLNHDAMYWYRQDPGQGLRLIYYSQIVNDFQKGDIAEGYSVSREKKESFPLTVTSAQKNPTAFYLCASSNFRDRTTNEKLFFGSGTQLSVL.